What follows are 20 T cell receptor beta chains derived from one specimen sequenced in a study of blood T cell repertoires in COVID-19. Profiled with immunoSEQ multiplex PCR; TCRdb holds only in-frame clones, not every one. Here the sample spans 250,000 or so clones, 89% being singletons. Sequences were obtained from peripheral blood. The receptors stem from a woman in her thirties or forties who had recovered from COVID-19.

This CDR3 is CASSKGRTGGRNQPQHF. The CDR3 region has the DNA TGTGCCAGCAGCAAAGGGAGGACAGGGGGGCGTAATCAGCCCCAGCATTTT. The gene calls are TRBV21-1 and TRBJ1-5; the table calls TRBD1, which could not be checked here. TRBV21-1 is flagged as a pseudogene. CDR3 length: 17 residues.

This clone is a singleton in its sample. The J gene is TRBJ2-2, the V gene TRBV7-9, with 8 bases identical to TRBD2. Trimming cost V 5 bases and J 3 bases; bases outside gene matches: 8. The CDR3 sequence is 16 residues long. CDR1 is SEHNR, CDR2 FQNEAQ, per germline (reference sequence). The CDR3, as DNA: TGTGCCAGCAGCCCAACCGGGACTAGTTACACCGGGGAGCTGTTTTTT. Its translation is CASSPTGTSYTGELFF.

The CDR3 DNA reads TGTGCCAGCAGCTTAGGTACTGGGGGGGTCTTCCGAGGTACTGAAGCTTTCTTT. It translates to CASSLGTGGVFRGTEAFF. J is TRBJ1-1 and V is TRBV7-9, with D perhaps matching TRBD1 (5 bases). The V gene's germline CDR1 is SEHNR and CDR2 FQNEAQ (reference sequence). The CDR3 is made up of 18 amino acids. V was trimmed by 1 base and J by 5 bases, leaving 23 bases between them.

The chain is built from TRBV14 and TRBJ1-4; TRBD1 matches 7 bases. The V gene's germline CDR1 is SGHDN and CDR2 FVKESK. V lost 4 bases to trimming and J lost 4 bases; unmatched junction nucleotides: 3. The CDR3 length is 14 residues. For the CDR3, the DNA is TGTGCCAGCAGCCTCCGGGACAGTAATGAAAAACTGTTTTTT. Translation: CASSLRDSNEKLFF.

The V gene is TRBV27, the J gene TRBJ2-7; tentatively, D is TRBD1 (6 bases). Germline CDR1 is MNHEY and CDR2 is SMNVEV (reference sequence). Trimming took off 6 bases at V and 6 bases at J, with 12 bases between the two ends. This CDR3 contains 12 residues. CDR3 in amino acids: CASSPDSVEQYF. The CDR3 DNA sequence: TGTGCCAGCAGCCCGGACAGTGTCGAGCAGTACTTC.

The V gene is TRBV19, the J gene TRBJ2-1, with 9 bases identical to TRBD2. Per germline, CDR1 LNHDA and CDR2 SQIVND (reference sequence). The CDR3 consists of 16 residues. V dropped 6 bases and J dropped 6; count of bases not matched to a gene: 12. CDR3 loop: CASRRLAGGRVNEQFF. The CDR3 DNA follows: TGTGCCAGTAGAAGATTGGCGGGGGGGCGGGTCAATGAGCAGTTCTTC.

This sequence joins TRBV11-2 and TRBJ1-1; D unresolved. Germline V gene lookup returns CDR1 SGHAT and CDR2 FQNNGV. This CDR3 spans 13 amino acids. V lost 2 bases and J 3 bases, leaving 7 bases between the germline ends. CDR3 residues: CASSLQRDTEAFF. The CDR3 bases are TGTGCCAGCAGCTTACAGCGCGACACTGAAGCTTTCTTT.

As DNA, the CDR3 is TGTGCCATCAGCCCTACGGGAGCGGGAGTTAATGAGCAGTTCTTC. Amino acid sequence: CAISPTGAGVNEQFF. V is TRBV10-3 and J is TRBJ2-1; 8 bases are a match to TRBD2. The V gene end was trimmed by 6 bases and the J gene end by 7 bases; junction bases not matched to a gene: 11. Germline CDR1 is ENHRY and CDR2 is SYGVKD. CDR3 size: 15 residues.

The J gene is TRBJ2-5, the V gene TRBV19; D gene unclear. The CDR3 totals 14 residues. Trimming took off 6 bases at V and 4 bases at J, with 15 bases between the two ends. Germline V gene sequence: CDR1 LNHDA, CDR2 SQIVND (reference sequence). CDR3 sequence (DNA): TGTGCCAGTAGCCACAGACAAGCCGGAGAGACCCAGTACTTC. Its translation is CASSHRQAGETQYF. Full variable domain (outside the CDR3, taken from reference TRBV19 and TRBJ2-5): DGGITQSPKYLFRKEGQNVTLSCEQNLNHDAMYWYRQDPGQGLRLIYYSQIVNDFQKGDIAEGYSVSREKKESFPLTVTSAQKNPTAFYLCASSHRQAGETQYFGPGTRLLVL.

Details on this clone: This same CDR3 is encoded by further DNA sequences in the sample. This chain connects TRBV6-5 to TRBJ1-5; TRBD1 might be the D (5 bases). The CDR3 consists of 14 residues. Germline CDR1 and CDR2: MNHEY and SVGAGI. Trimming removed 0 bases from V and 6 bases from J, with 9 bases in between. As DNA, the CDR3 is TGTGCCAGCAGTTACTCAAGGGGAGGTCAGCCCCAGCATTTT. Translation gives CASSYSRGGQPQHF.

The rearrangement joins TRBV7-3 to TRBJ2-1; 9 nucleotides line up with TRBD2. The CDR3 sequence is 14 residues long. V shed 1 base and J 9 bases; nucleotides not matched to a gene: 4. Germline assignment: CDR1 SGHTA and CDR2 FQGTGA. The CDR3 sequence is CASSLIAGGPEQFF. CDR3 bases: TGTGCCAGCAGCTTAATCGCGGGAGGGCCTGAGCAGTTCTTC.

In DNA form, the CDR3 reads TGTGCCAGCAGCCAATGGGCCAAGGCCTACGAGCAGTACTTC. It specifies CASSQWAKAYEQYF. The chain employs TRBV3-1 (or the pseudogene TRBV3-2) and TRBJ2-7, with unresolved D. V shed 2 bases and J shed 2 bases, with 10 bases lying between them. The CDR3 runs to 14 residues. CDR1 and CDR2 (germline): LGHDT, YNNKEL (reference sequence).

This clone was observed a few times. The chain uses TRBV3-1 (or the pseudogene TRBV3-2) and TRBJ2-2; 7 nucleotides agree with TRBD1. The CDR3 is 13 amino acids. V dropped 6 bases and J dropped 6; count of bases not matched to a gene: 4. The germline CDR1 and CDR2 sequences are LGHDT and YNNKEL (reference sequence). The CDR3 DNA reads TGTGCCAGCAGTTCCACAGGGGCCGGGGAGCTGTTTTTT. Residues: CASSSTGAGELFF.

This chain connects TRBV7-9 to TRBJ1-3, with D uncertain. From germline, CDR1 is SEHNR and CDR2 FQNEAQ (reference sequence). The V gene lost 4 bases and the J gene lost 4 bases, with 5 bases spanning the gap. The CDR3 totals 12 residues. DNA for the CDR3: TGTGCCAGCAGCTCGGGGGGAAACACCATATATTTT. It specifies CASSSGGNTIYF.

The chain uses TRBV3-1 (or the pseudogene TRBV3-2) and TRBJ2-5, with 9 bases identical to TRBD1. The CDR3 runs 16 residues. CDR1 and CDR2 from the germline V gene are LGHDT and YNNKEL (reference sequence). With V trimmed by 1 base and J by 1 base, 4 bases remained unmatched. DNA of the CDR3: TGTGCCAGCAGCCAAGGCGCGACAGGGGGCCAAGAGACCCAGTACTTC. It yields the protein CASSQGATGGQETQYF.

For the CDR3, the DNA is TGTGCCAGCAGCTTATGGTTATCGGGATTCTCTGGAAACACCATATATTTT. As protein: CASSLWLSGFSGNTIYF. The V and J genes are TRBV7-8 and TRBJ1-3, with unresolved D. The germline CDR1 and CDR2 sequences are SGHVS and FQNEAQ. This CDR3 spans 17 amino acids. V was cut by 2 bases and J by 0 bases, with 14 bases left in between.

The chain joins TRBV5-6 to TRBJ2-1; the match to TRBD2 covers 7 bases. Germline V gene lookup returns CDR1 SGHDT and CDR2 YYEEEE. After removal of 3 bases from V and 8 bases from J, the junction contained 2 bases not matched to a gene. CDR3 length: 12 residues. DNA of the CDR3: TGTGCCAGCAGCTATGCGGGAGATGAGCAGTTCTTC. Protein sequence: CASSYAGDEQFF.

V and J are TRBV27 and TRBJ2-7; the match to TRBD1 covers 7 bases. V lost 6 bases, J lost 0 bases, and 8 bases stayed unmatched. The CDR3 length is 15 residues. The germline CDR1 and CDR2 sequences are MNHEY and SMNVEV (reference sequence). The CDR3 DNA reads as TGTGCCAGCAGAAAAACAGGGGAACACTCCTACGAGCAGTACTTC. It is translated as CASRKTGEHSYEQYF.

V gene TRBV14 combines with J gene TRBJ2-3, with TRBD1 identical over 7 bases. This CDR3 contains 15 residues. J was trimmed by 4 bases and V by 7 bases; bases with no gene match: 11. Germline CDR1 SGHDN, CDR2 FVKESK. The CDR3 region is CASTVGRGISDTQYF. DNA of the CDR3: TGTGCCAGCACGGTCGGCAGGGGGATTTCAGATACGCAGTATTTT.

This clone has more than one count but fewer than ten. The chain employs TRBV27 and TRBJ2-2; unclear D gene. CDR3 length equals 16 residues. The germline V and J ends were trimmed by 0 bases and 3 bases, with 11 bases remaining between them. Per germline, CDR1 MNHEY and CDR2 SMNVEV (reference sequence). This CDR3 is CASSLSAGLHTGELFF. CDR3 DNA: TGTGCCAGCAGTTTATCGGCCGGGTTACACACCGGGGAGCTGTTTTTT.